The 32 T cell receptor beta chains below all came from one sample that was sequenced in a study of blood T cell repertoires in COVID-19. Repertoires were generated with immunoSEQ multiplex PCR, while TCRdb's copy carries only in-frame clones and drops some. The sample holds approximately 250,000 clones, roughly 80% seen once. Sequenced input: peripheral blood. The receptors here all came from a man aged 55 to 69 with acute or convalescent COVID-19.

The CDR3 nucleotides are TGTGCCTCCTCTGCCGGGACTAGCGGAGATACGCAGTATTTT. Protein product: CASSAGTSGDTQYF. This sequence joins TRBV30 and TRBJ2-3, with 11 bases identical to TRBD2. Germline assignment: CDR1 GTSNPN and CDR2 SVGIG (reference sequence). The CDR3 is made up of 14 amino acids. J was trimmed by 5 bases and V by 7 bases; bases with no gene match: 8.

This chain links TRBV11-2 with TRBJ1-3; TRBD1 aligns across 7 bases. Looked up from germline, CDR1 is SGHAT and CDR2 is FQNNGV. The CDR3 is 15 residues long. V gave up 3 bases and J gave up 4 bases; unmatched junction bases: 6. The CDR3 loop is CASSFHNRGGNTIYF. In nucleotides, the CDR3 is TGTGCCAGCAGCTTCCACAACAGGGGCGGAAACACCATATATTTT.

The chain uses TRBV7-8 and TRBJ2-3; D perhaps matches TRBD2 (5 bases). The CDR3 contains 13 residues. Trimming removed 5 bases from V and 6 bases from J, with 12 bases in between. CDR1 is SGHVS, CDR2 FQNEAQ, per germline. CDR3: CASSAGHRDTQYF. In DNA, the CDR3 is TGTGCCAGCAGCGCGGGCCATAGGGATACGCAGTATTTT.

CDR3 DNA: TGTGCCAGCAGCTTAATACGGGGGGATGGCTACACCTTC. It codes for CASSLIRGDGYTF. V usage is TRBV7-3 and J usage is TRBJ1-2; possibly TRBD1 for D (5 bases). Looked up from germline, CDR1 is SGHTA and CDR2 is FQGTGA. V was clipped by 1 base and J by 6 bases, with 9 bases between them. The CDR3 spans 13 residues.

This chain joins TRBV28 and TRBJ2-5; maybe TRBD1 (7 bases). This CDR3 is built from 15 residues. CDR1 MDHEN and CDR2 SYDVKM come from the germline V gene. V lost 6 bases and J 1 base, leaving 15 bases between the germline ends. The CDR3 region has the DNA TGTGCCAGCAGGGGGGCGGGACAGTCCCAAGAGACCCAGTACTTC. Translation: CASRGAGQSQETQYF. The whole variable domain, filled in from reference TRBV28 and TRBJ2-5, reads DVKVTQSSRYLVKRTGEKVFLECVQDMDHENMFWYRQDPGLGLRLIYFSYDVKMKEKGDIPEGYSVSREKKERFSLILESASTNQTSMYLCASRGAGQSQETQYFGPGTRLLVL.

The chain carries TRBV19 and TRBJ1-3; D remains ambiguous. V lost 6 bases, J lost 2 bases, and 14 bases lay in between. The CDR3 has 15 residues. Germline values: CDR1 LNHDA, CDR2 SQIVND (reference sequence). The CDR3 sequence: CASRTWRGAGNTIYF. For the CDR3, the DNA is TGTGCCAGTAGGACGTGGCGGGGAGCTGGAAACACCATATATTTT.

V gene TRBV20-1 combines with J gene TRBJ1-1; 7 bases map to TRBD1. The J segment lost 8 bases and the V segment lost 3 bases, leaving 3 bases of the junction unmatched. The CDR3 is 11 amino acids. From germline, CDR1 is DFQATT and CDR2 SNEGSKA (reference sequence). DNA of the CDR3: TGCAGTGCTAGGGACAGGAGAGAAGCTTTCTTT. The encoded protein is CSARDRREAFF.

This rearrangement joins TRBV4-2 to TRBJ2-7, with a weak D call TRBD1 (5 bases). Germline CDR1 is LGHNA and CDR2 is YNFKEQ. Trimming removed 2 bases from V and 5 bases from J, with 22 bases in between. There are 17 residues in the CDR3. The CDR3 DNA is TGTGCCAGCAGCCAAAATGCCAATCCGGACCCAGGGAACGAGCAGTACTTC. This encodes CASSQNANPDPGNEQYF.

The rearrangement uses TRBV6-1 and TRBJ2-2, with D hard to call. Trimming took 9 bases from V and 4 from J, leaving 6 bases between them. Germline assignment: CDR1 MNHNS and CDR2 SASEGT. This CDR3 spans 11 amino acids. The CDR3 protein is CASKSTGELFF. The CDR3 DNA reads as TGTGCCAGTAAGAGCACCGGGGAGCTGTTTTTT.

This clone was picked up a small number of times. The V gene is TRBV7-9, the J gene TRBJ2-1; a possible D gene is TRBD2 (7 bases). The CDR3 covers 18 residues. Germline lookup yields CDR1 SEHNR and CDR2 FQNEAQ (reference sequence). Trimming pared 4 bases from V and 3 bases from J, leaving 22 bases between. The CDR3, as DNA: TGTGCCAGCAGCTCGGCCGGGGGGCAGGGTGGTTTCTACAATGAGCAGTTCTTC. Protein product: CASSSAGGQGGFYNEQFF.

This chain joins TRBV5-8 and TRBJ1-1; 7 bases agree with TRBD1. The CDR3 contains 19 residues. Germline CDR1 and CDR2: SGHTS and YDEGEE. With V trimmed by 3 bases and J by 6 bases, 23 bases remained unmatched. In DNA form, the CDR3 reads TGTGCCAGCAGCTACACAAGCCAGACAGGGTATCGGGTCTTGGCTGAAGCTTTCTTT. Translation: CASSYTSQTGYRVLAEAFF.

This chain uses TRBV11-2 with TRBJ1-1; a weak D match, TRBD1 (5 bases). Deletions cut 4 bases from V and 0 bases from J, with 6 bases between. The CDR3 sequence is 13 residues long. Per the germline V gene, CDR1 is SGHAT and CDR2 is FQNNGV. The CDR3 nucleotides are TGTGCCAGCAGCTACAGGATGAACACTGAAGCTTTCTTT. This encodes CASSYRMNTEAFF.

This clone was observed once. The rearrangement uses TRBV7-9 and TRBJ1-4; the D gene is possibly TRBD1 (5 bases). CDR1 is SEHNR, CDR2 FQNEAQ, per germline (reference sequence). The CDR3 spans 16 residues. The germline V and J ends were trimmed by 5 bases and 8 bases, with 21 bases remaining between them. CDR3 region: CASSGWGGAYYEKLFF. The CDR3 bases are TGTGCCAGCAGCGGGTGGGGCGGGGCTTATTACGAAAAACTGTTTTTT.

The chain carries TRBV7-9 and TRBJ2-7; D remains unclear. The CDR3 sequence is 14 residues long. The V gene's germline CDR1 is SEHNR and CDR2 FQNEAQ (reference sequence). V gave up 0 bases and J gave up 7 bases, with 13 bases separating them. The CDR3 DNA reads as TGTGCCAGCAGCTTAGCGTGGGCTTCTACTGAGCAGTACTTC. Protein sequence: CASSLAWASTEQYF.

This clone was picked up a small number of times. The chain links TRBV27 to TRBJ1-3, with TRBD1 as a possible D gene (6 bases). The CDR3 contains 17 residues. The V end lost 2 bases, the J end lost 6 bases, and 20 bases lay between the germline ends. CDR1 is MNHEY, CDR2 SMNVEV, per germline (reference sequence). The CDR3 protein is CASSLVTTGLLKNTIYF. CDR3 sequence (DNA): TGTGCCAGCAGTTTAGTAACCACAGGGTTACTTAAAAACACCATATATTTT.

The table lists this clone with a count of one. A read error may account for a junction end that differs from germline. CDR3 region: CASSLLSSATDTQYF. The CDR3 DNA reads TGTGCTAGCAGCTTACTGAGCAGCGCCACAGATACGCAGTATTTT. V is TRBV7-7 and J is TRBJ2-3; D gene uncertain. Germline V gene sequence: CDR1 SSHAT, CDR2 FNYEAQ (reference sequence). There are 15 residues in the CDR3.

This sequence joins TRBV18 and TRBJ2-3, with TRBD1 identical over 7 bases. This CDR3 region has 14 residues. Germline CDR1 reads KGHSH; CDR2 reads LQKENI. Trimming at V came to 3 bases and at J to 0 bases, leaving 0 bases not matched to a gene. The CDR3: CASSPRGSTDTQYF. DNA for the CDR3: TGTGCCAGCTCACCCAGGGGGAGCACAGATACGCAGTATTTT.

This chain joins TRBV19 and TRBJ1-3; D is perhaps TRBD1 (6 bases). Between the trimmed V and J ends, which lost 3 bases and 4 bases, there was a span of 16 bases. Looked up from germline, CDR1 is LNHDA and CDR2 is SQIVND (reference sequence). The CDR3 has 16 residues. The CDR3 nucleotides read TGTGCCAGTAGTATGCTCGTCACAGGGCGCGGAAACACCATATATTTT. Residues: CASSMLVTGRGNTIYF.

The rearrangement uses TRBV7-8 and TRBJ1-1; possibly TRBD1 for D (6 bases). Germline V gene lookup returns CDR1 SGHVS and CDR2 FQNEAQ. Trimming took off 5 bases at V and 0 bases at J, with 13 bases between the two ends. The CDR3 runs to 15 residues. CDR3: CASSPLTGMNTEAFF. CDR3 DNA sequence: TGTGCCAGCAGCCCCTTGACAGGAATGAACACTGAAGCTTTCTTT.

The chain couples TRBV7-3 to TRBJ2-1; 10 nucleotides agree with TRBD2. CDR1 and CDR2 (germline): SGHTA, FQGTGA. V lost 2 bases and J lost 10; bases outside the gene matches: 8. The CDR3 is made up of 15 amino acids. CDR3 in DNA: TGTGCCAGCAGCTTATCGCTAGCGGGAGTTGACGAGCAGTTCTTC. Amino acids: CASSLSLAGVDEQFF. Variable domain in full (rest from reference TRBV7-3 and TRBJ2-1): GAGVSQTPSNKVTEKGKYVELRCDPISGHTALYWYRQSLGQGPEFLIYFQGTGAADDSGLPNDRFFAVRPEGSVSTLKIQRTERGDSAVYLCASSLSLAGVDEQFFGPGTRLTVL.

As to this clone: The same CDR3 can be traced to other DNA sequences in this sample. V usage is TRBV11-3 and J usage is TRBJ2-7, with 9 bases that match TRBD1. This CDR3 contains 14 residues. Per the germline V gene, CDR1 is SGHNT and CDR2 is YENEEA. With 1 base clipped from V and 2 bases from J, the junction kept 0 bases outside the gene matches. The CDR3, as DNA: TGTGCCAGCAGCTTAGGACAGGGGGCCTACGAGCAGTACTTC. Translation: CASSLGQGAYEQYF.

The gene calls are TRBV7-9 and TRBJ2-1, with D perhaps TRBD2 (6 bases). Germline V gene sequence: CDR1 SEHNR, CDR2 FQNEAQ (reference sequence). V gave up 5 bases and J gave up 4 bases, with 18 bases separating them. This CDR3 contains 16 residues. The CDR3 sequence: CASSHGLRGEYNEQFF. CDR3 DNA: TGTGCCAGCAGCCATGGCTTACGCGGGGAATACAATGAGCAGTTCTTC.

This clone has more than one count but fewer than ten. The chain carries TRBV30 and TRBJ1-1, with D uncertain. CDR1 and CDR2 (germline): GTSNPN, SVGIG (reference sequence). The ends were cut back, 0 bases at V and 1 base at J, with 6 bases in the middle. The CDR3 spans 13 residues. DNA for the CDR3: TGTGCCTGGAGTGTAAGCAAGAACACTGAAGCTTTCTTT. It encodes CAWSVSKNTEAFF.

The rearrangement links TRBV11-3 to TRBJ2-3; perhaps TRBD1 as D (6 bases). The CDR3 extends over 15 amino acids. V dropped 3 bases and J dropped 1 base, with 11 bases sitting between them. Germline values: CDR1 SGHNT, CDR2 YENEEA. CDR3 loop: CASSLQGLGTDTQYF. The CDR3 DNA reads as TGTGCCAGCAGCTTGCAGGGGTTAGGCACAGATACGCAGTATTTT.

V gene TRBV5-4 combines with J gene TRBJ1-1, with D tentatively TRBD1 (5 bases). This CDR3 has 19 residues. Looked up from germline, CDR1 is SGHNT and CDR2 is YYREEE (reference sequence). Between the trimmed V and J ends, which lost 4 bases and 0 bases, there was a span of 25 bases. This CDR3 is CASSRGTAVTEEMNTEAFF. Here the CDR3 DNA reads TGTGCCAGCAGCCGCGGGACGGCCGTTACAGAGGAAATGAACACTGAAGCTTTCTTT.

The rearrangement uses TRBV10-3 and TRBJ2-7, with 7 nucleotides matching TRBD1. J gave up 3 bases and V 5 bases, and 13 bases lay outside the gene matches. Germline V CDR1 and CDR2: ENHRY, SYGVKD. This CDR3 comprises 16 residues. The CDR3: CAISPSRDSENYEQYF. The CDR3 DNA reads as TGTGCCATCAGTCCTAGCCGGGACAGTGAAAACTACGAGCAGTACTTC.

The chain combines TRBV11-1 with TRBJ2-5, with D perhaps TRBD2 (6 bases). Trimming left V 5 bases short and J 3 bases short, with 10 bases between. Germline CDR1 and CDR2: SGHAT and FQDESV (reference sequence). The CDR3 totals 13 residues. The CDR3 sequence: CASSPGLEETQYF. The CDR3, as DNA: TGTGCCAGCAGCCCGGGACTGGAAGAGACCCAGTACTTC.

The table lists this clone with a few counts. The rearrangement joins TRBV9 to TRBJ2-7; TRBD2 matches 10 bases. V was pared by 2 bases and J by 0 bases, with 8 bases of the junction left unmatched. This CDR3 is built from 17 residues. The V gene's germline CDR1 is SGDLS and CDR2 YYNGEE. This chain's CDR3 is CASSVGQGLADSYEQYF. CDR3 coding DNA: TGTGCCAGCAGCGTGGGCCAAGGACTAGCGGACTCCTACGAGCAGTACTTC.

This chain links TRBV14 with TRBJ2-2; 10 bases line up with TRBD2. CDR1 and CDR2 (germline): SGHDN, FVKESK. Trimming took 4 bases from V and 9 from J; bases not matched to a gene: 8. The CDR3 has 15 amino acids. CDR3 residues: CASSPWTSGRRELFF. The CDR3 DNA reads TGTGCCAGCAGCCCTTGGACTAGCGGCCGTAGGGAGCTGTTTTTT.

The V call is TRBV4-1, the J call TRBJ1-6; 9 bases are shared with TRBD1. This CDR3 region has 15 residues. Germline values: CDR1 MGHRA, CDR2 YSYEKL. Losses at the gene ends were 1 base for V and 9 bases for J; bases not matched to a gene: 4. CDR3 sequence reads: CASSQAGTGFSPLHF. As DNA, the CDR3 is TGCGCCAGCAGCCAAGCTGGGACAGGGTTTTCACCCCTCCACTTT.

With regard to this clone: The junction departs from germline at one end; a sequencing error may be responsible. The V call is TRBV7-7, the J call TRBJ2-3; 11 nucleotides agree with TRBD2. CDR1 and CDR2 (germline): SSHAT, FNYEAQ (reference sequence). The CDR3 covers 21 residues. The CDR3 region is CASSSSRPRLAGPERADTQYF. CDR3 DNA: TGTGCTAGCAGCTCCTCCCGACCTAGACTAGCGGGGCCGGAGAGGGCAGATACGCAGTATTTT.

The CDR3 nucleotides read TGTGCCAGCAGCTTAGGTGGGGGGTTGGGCACTGAAGCTTTCTTT. It encodes CASSLGGGLGTEAFF. The chain has TRBV7-2 and TRBJ1-1; the D gene is possibly TRBD1 (5 bases). Between the trimmed V and J ends, which lost 1 base and 4 bases, there was a span of 13 bases. The CDR3 totals 15 residues. In germline, CDR1 is SGHTA, CDR2 FQGNSA.